The entry below gives a single T cell receptor beta chain sequence along with its context. Time point here: peripheral blood 6 weeks after treatment start. These data are taken from a study of PD-L1 blockade in urothelial cancer. About the study: Patients took up atezolizumab at some point between 2014 and 2015 at 1,200 mg intravenously every 3 weeks. Investigators checked blood 3 weeks (second dose) and 6 weeks after treatment start.

V trimming: 7 bases; J trimming: 8 bases; junction bases outside the gene matches: 11. The CDR3 sequence is 15 residues long. CDR1 LNHDA and CDR2 SQIVND come from the germline V gene (reference sequence). Produced via immunoSEQ multiplex PCR; TCRdb's table is partial and in-frame only. The repertoire includes around 100,000 clones, 85% to 95% of them detected once, and about 4% sits in the top ten. The chain is built from TRBV19 and TRBJ2-1, with 10 bases aligning to TRBD2. The receptor was derived from a man aged 60 to 69 with urothelial cancer. The specimen was PBMCs, collected around atezolizumab (anti-PD-L1) treatment. CDR3 in amino acids: CASNPSAGGFDEQFF. The CDR3 DNA sequence: TGTGCCAGTAATCCCTCAGCGGGAGGGTTCGATGAGCAGTTCTTC.